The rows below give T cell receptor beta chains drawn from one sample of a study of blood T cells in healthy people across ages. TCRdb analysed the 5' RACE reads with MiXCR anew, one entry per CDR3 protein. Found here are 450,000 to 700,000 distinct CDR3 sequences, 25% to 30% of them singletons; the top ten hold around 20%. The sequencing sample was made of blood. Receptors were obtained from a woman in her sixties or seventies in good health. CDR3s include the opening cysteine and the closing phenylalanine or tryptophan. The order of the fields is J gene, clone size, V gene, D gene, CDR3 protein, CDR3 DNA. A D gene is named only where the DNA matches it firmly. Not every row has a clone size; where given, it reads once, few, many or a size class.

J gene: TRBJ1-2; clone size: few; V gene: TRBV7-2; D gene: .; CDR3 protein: CASSFGIYDGYTF; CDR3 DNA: TGTGCCAGCAGCTTTGGCATATATGATGGCTACACCTTC
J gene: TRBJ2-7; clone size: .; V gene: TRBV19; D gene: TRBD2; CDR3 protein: CASSILAGDREQYF; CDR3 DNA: TGTGCCAGTAGTATCCTGGCGGGAGATCGGGAGCAGTACTTC
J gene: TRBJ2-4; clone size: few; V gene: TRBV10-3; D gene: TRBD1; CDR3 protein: CAISESTGGNIQYF; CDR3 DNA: TGTGCCATCAGTGAGTCGACAGGGGGCAACATTCAGTACTTC
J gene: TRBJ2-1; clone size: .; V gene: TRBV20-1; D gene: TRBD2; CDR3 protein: CSASGTSSWGEQFF; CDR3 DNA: TGCAGTGCTAGCGGGACTAGCTCCTGGGGTGAGCAGTTCTTC
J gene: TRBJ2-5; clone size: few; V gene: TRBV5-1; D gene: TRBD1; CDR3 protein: CASSPTGPEETQYF; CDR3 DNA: TGCGCCAGCAGCCCGACAGGGCCTGAAGAGACCCAGTACTTC
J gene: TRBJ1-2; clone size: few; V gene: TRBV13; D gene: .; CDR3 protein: CASSTVRRRGGYTF; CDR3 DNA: TGTGCCAGCAGCACCGTCAGGCGTAGGGGTGGCTACACCTTC
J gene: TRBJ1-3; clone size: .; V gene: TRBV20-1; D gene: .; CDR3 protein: CSARTPGNTIYF; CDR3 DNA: TGCAGTGCTAGGACGCCAGGAAACACCATATATTTT
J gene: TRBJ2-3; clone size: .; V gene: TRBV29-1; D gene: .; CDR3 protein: CSVARGMDTQYF; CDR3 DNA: TGCAGCGTTGCGAGGGGAATGGATACGCAGTATTTT
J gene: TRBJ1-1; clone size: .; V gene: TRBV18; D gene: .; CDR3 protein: CASSPMRVQNTEAFF; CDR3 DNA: TGTGCCAGCTCACCCATGAGGGTTCAGAACACTGAAGCTTTCTTT
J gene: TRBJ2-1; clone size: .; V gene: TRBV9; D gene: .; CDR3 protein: CTSSAVGSGNNEQFF; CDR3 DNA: TGTACCAGCAGCGCCGTGGGGTCGGGGAACAATGAGCAGTTCTTC
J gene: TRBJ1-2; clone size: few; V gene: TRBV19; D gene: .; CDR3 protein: CASSPRTLRKGYTF; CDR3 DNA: TGTGCCAGTAGTCCTCGGACCCTCCGGAAGGGCTACACCTTC
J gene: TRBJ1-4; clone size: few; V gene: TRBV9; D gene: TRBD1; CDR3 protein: CASSWGQDNEKLFF; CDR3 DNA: TGTGCCAGCAGCTGGGGACAGGACAATGAAAAACTGTTTTTT
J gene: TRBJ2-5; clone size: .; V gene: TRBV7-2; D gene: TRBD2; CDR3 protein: CANSRLASQSSTTQYF; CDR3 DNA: TGTGCCAACAGCCGACTAGCGTCCCAATCAAGTACGACCCAGTACTTC
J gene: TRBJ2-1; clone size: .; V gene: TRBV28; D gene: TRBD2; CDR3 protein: CASSLMAGGLYNEQFF; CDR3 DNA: TGTGCCAGCAGTTTAATGGCGGGGGGTCTCTACAATGAGCAGTTCTTC
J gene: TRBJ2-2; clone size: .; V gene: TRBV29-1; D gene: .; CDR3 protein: CSVVQGDRRTGELFF; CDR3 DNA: TGCAGCGTTGTTCAGGGTGACAGAAGGACCGGGGAGCTGTTTTTT
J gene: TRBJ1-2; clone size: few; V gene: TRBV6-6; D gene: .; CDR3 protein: CASRIPGGQIGYTF; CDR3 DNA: TGTGCCAGCAGAATCCCGGGGGGTCAGATAGGCTACACCTTC
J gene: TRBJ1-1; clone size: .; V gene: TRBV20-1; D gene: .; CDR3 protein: CSASKPGVGGTEAFF; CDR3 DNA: TGCAGTGCTAGTAAACCGGGGGTAGGGGGCACTGAAGCTTTCTTT
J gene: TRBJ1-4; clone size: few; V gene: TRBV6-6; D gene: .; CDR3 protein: CASSYGVDEKLFF; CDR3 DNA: TGTGCCAGCAGTTATGGGGTAGATGAAAAACTGTTTTTT
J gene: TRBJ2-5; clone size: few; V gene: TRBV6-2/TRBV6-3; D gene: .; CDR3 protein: CASSSHETSAETQYF; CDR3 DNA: TGTGCCAGCAGCTCTCACGAGACTAGTGCGGAGACCCAGTACTTC
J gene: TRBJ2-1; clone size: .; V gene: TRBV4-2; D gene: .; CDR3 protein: CASSQELTSYNEQFF; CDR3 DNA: TGTGCCAGCAGCCAAGAATTGACTAGTTACAATGAGCAGTTCTTC
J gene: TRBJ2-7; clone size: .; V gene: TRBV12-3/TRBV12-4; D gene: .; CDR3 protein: CASSPQGFHEQYF; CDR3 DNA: TGTGCCAGCAGCCCCCAGGGGTTCCACGAGCAGTACTTC
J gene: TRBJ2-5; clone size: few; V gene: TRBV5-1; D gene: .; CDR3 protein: CASSLQQQETQYF; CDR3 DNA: TGCGCCAGCAGCTTACAACAGCAAGAGACCCAGTACTTC
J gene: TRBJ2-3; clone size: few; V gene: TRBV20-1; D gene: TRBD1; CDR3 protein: CSARQGPDTQYF; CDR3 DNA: TGCAGTGCTCGACAGGGGCCAGATACGCAGTATTTT
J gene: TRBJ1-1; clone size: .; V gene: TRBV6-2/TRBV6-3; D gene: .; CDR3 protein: CASSYLQGRHTEAFF; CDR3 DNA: TGTGCCAGCAGTTACCTCCAGGGGCGACACACTGAAGCTTTCTTT
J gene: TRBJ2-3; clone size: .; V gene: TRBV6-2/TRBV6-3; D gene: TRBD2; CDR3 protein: CASSPSLSGGTTHTDTQYF; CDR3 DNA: TGTGCCAGCAGTCCTTCACTTAGCGGGGGGACGACGCACACAGATACGCAGTATTTT
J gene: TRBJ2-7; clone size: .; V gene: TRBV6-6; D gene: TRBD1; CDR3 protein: CASSYLGQGARNEQYF; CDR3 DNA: TGTGCCAGCAGTTACCTTGGACAGGGGGCGAGGAACGAGCAGTACTTC
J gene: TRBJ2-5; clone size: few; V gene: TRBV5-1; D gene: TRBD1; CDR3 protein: CASSLVGQGRETQYF; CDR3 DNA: TGCGCCAGCAGCTTGGTAGGACAGGGGCGAGAGACCCAGTACTTC
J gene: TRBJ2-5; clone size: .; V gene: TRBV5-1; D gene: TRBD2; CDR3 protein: CASSSRGAGEETQYF; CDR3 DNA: TGCGCCAGCAGCTCAAGGGGAGCGGGGGAAGAGACCCAGTACTTC
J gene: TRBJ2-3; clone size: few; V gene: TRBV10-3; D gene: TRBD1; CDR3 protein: CAIHDRGGSTDTQYF; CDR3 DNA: TGTGCCATTCATGACAGGGGAGGAAGCACAGATACGCAGTATTTT
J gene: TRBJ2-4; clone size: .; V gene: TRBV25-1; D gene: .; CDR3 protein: CASSEFAKNIQYF; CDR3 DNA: TGTGCCAGCAGTGAATTTGCCAAAAACATTCAGTACTTC
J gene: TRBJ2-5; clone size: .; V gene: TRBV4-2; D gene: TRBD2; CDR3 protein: CASSLSGTSVQETQYF; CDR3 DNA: TGTGCCAGCAGTCTTTCCGGGACTAGCGTCCAAGAGACCCAGTACTTC